A single TCR beta chain is shown here with its context. Its cognate antigen is unknown. Study results and caveats: Tumor-infiltrating Treg TCR alpha and beta sequences overlapped most with tumor naive CD4+ T cells, then blood naive.

The CDR3 is 14 residues long. V was trimmed by 11 bases and J by 6 bases, leaving 23 bases between them. Germline CDR1 and CDR2: SNHLY and FYNNEI. TCRdb used MiXCR to reprocess the 5' RACE reads, holding one entry per CDR3 protein. The data show over 50,000 distinct CDR3 sequences, around 30% seen once. The V gene is TRBV2, the J gene TRBJ2-7; D is unclear. The sequenced material came from tumor-infiltrating naive CD4+ T cells sorted from the breast tumor. Regarding subset: naive CD4+ T cells, CD4+CD45RA+CD25-. This receptor was identified in a female donor with breast cancer. In DNA form, the CDR3 reads TGTGCCTCGCACGAGTCTTGGGCGTCCCGCGAGCAGTACTTC. It encodes CASHESWASREQYF.